This T cell receptor (beta chain) emerged from a study of T cells in Graves' hyperthyroidism and ophthalmopathy. Whole-study findings and limits: Most thyroid clonotypes with frequency above 0.001 were detected in blood.

This clonotype was detected a few times. Its antigen is as yet unknown. Lactation, pregnancy, other autoimmune disease or uncontrolled infection led to exclusion of patients. Clinicians diagnosed patients from clinical symptoms, serum thyroxine and TRAb, thyroid ultrasound and orbital computed tomography. Regions amplified from RNA transcripts were the TCR beta CDR3 regions. The HTBI primer set was used in a first-round RT-PCR of the TCR CDR3. MiXCR was run by TCRdb on the multiplex PCR reads, yielding one entry per CDR3 protein. The table shows roughly 520,000 distinct CDR3 sequences, with less than 25% occurring only once. This receptor was identified in a woman aged 25 to 45 with Graves' ophthalmopathy. Material for sequencing was blood.

The CDR3 bases are TGCAGTGCTAGAGCCCCGGGGATAAAAGAGACCCAGTACTTC. Residues: CSARAPGIKETQYF. The V gene is TRBV20-1, the J gene TRBJ2-5, with D possibly matching TRBD2 (5 bases). Germline values: CDR1 DFQATT, CDR2 SNEGSKA (reference sequence). The V end lost 1 base, the J end lost 3 bases, and 12 bases lay between the germline ends. This CDR3 spans 14 amino acids.